The clone carrying this T cell receptor beta chain occurred a few times. The antigen remains unidentified. Trimming pared 4 bases from V and 8 bases from J, leaving 17 bases between. The CDR3 has 14 residues. The record originates from a study of early T cells in non-severe SARS-CoV-2 infection. Across the whole study: Bulk RNA taken from unsorted whole blood was sequenced, leaving chains unpaired. General observations from the study: VDJdb matching, biased toward anti-spike CD8 responses, missed private and CD4 specificities.

Unique molecular identifiers (one per individual cDNA molecule) were attached. TCRdb analysed the 5' RACE reads with MiXCR anew, one entry per CDR3 protein. The sample shows approximately 65,000 distinct CDR3 sequences, 11% of them seen only once. Sequenced material: whole blood, taken at baseline. This clonotype was obtained from an adult who was a healthcare worker with PCR-confirmed SARS-CoV-2 infection or an uninfected control (not recorded which). The chain is built from TRBV12-3 or TRBV12-4 and TRBJ1-2, with D unresolved. CDR3 loop: CASSSPAHSGGYTF. The CDR3, as DNA: TGTGCCAGCAGTTCCCCCGCACACAGTGGAGGCTACACCTTC.